This T cell receptor (beta chain) was identified during a study of T cell responses to AZD1222 COVID-19 vaccine. This clone was seen more than once but under ten times. The antigen remains undetermined. Whole-study results and caveats: Among AZD1222 vaccinees, only 5 to 7 were seropositive at baseline. Donors, mostly white British, included more females; clonal diversity was possibly underestimated.

CDR3 length: 16 amino acids. Only in-frame clones appear in the TCRdb table, and some are missing; sequencing was by immunoSEQ multiplex PCR. The table lists 100,000 to 150,000 clones, 80% to 95% of them singletons. The sequence was obtained from an adult in good health. The genes are TRBV21-1 and TRBJ1-2; the table's D call, TRBD1, was not checked against the DNA. TRBV21-1 corresponds to a pseudogene. The sequences come from peripheral blood, collected on day 0 of MenACWY control vaccination. In nucleotides, the CDR3 is TGTGCCAGCAGCAGTTGCCGGGACAGGGGACCATATGGCTACACCTTC. Encoded protein: CASSSCRDRGPYGYTF.